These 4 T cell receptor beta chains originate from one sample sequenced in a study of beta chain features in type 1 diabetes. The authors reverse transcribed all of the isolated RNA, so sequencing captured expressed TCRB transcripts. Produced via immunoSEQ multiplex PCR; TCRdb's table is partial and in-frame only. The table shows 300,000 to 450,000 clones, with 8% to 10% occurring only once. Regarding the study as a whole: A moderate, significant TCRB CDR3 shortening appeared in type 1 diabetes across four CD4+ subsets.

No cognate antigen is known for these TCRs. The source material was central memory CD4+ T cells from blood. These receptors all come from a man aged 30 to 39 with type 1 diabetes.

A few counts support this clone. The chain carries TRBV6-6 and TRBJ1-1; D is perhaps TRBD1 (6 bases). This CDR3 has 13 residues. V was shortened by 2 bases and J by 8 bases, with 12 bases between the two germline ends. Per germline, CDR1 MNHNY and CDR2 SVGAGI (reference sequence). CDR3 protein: CASSYPGQSEAFF. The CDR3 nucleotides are TGTGCCAGCAGTTACCCCGGACAGAGCGAAGCTTTCTTT.

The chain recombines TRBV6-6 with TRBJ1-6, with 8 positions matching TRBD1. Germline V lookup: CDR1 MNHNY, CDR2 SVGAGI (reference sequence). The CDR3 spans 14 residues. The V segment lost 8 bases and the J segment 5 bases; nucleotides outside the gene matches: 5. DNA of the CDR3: TGTGCCAGCGCCGGGACAGGAGATAATTCACCCCTCCACTTT. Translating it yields CASAGTGDNSPLHF.

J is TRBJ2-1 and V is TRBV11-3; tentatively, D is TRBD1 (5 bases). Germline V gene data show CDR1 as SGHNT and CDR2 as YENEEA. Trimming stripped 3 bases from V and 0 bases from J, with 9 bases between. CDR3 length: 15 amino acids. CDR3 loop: CASSFKRGSYNEQFF. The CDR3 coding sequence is TGTGCCAGCAGCTTTAAAAGGGGCTCCTACAATGAGCAGTTCTTC.

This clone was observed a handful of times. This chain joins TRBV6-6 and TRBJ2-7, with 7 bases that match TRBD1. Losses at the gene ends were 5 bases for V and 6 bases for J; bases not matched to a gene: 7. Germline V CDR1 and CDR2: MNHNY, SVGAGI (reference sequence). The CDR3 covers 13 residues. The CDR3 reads CASSGIQGTEQYF. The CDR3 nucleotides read TGTGCCAGCAGTGGAATACAGGGGACCGAGCAGTACTTC.